The present entry profiles one TCR beta chain with its context. What antigen it recognizes has not been identified. No much larger clonotype is one base removed from it; base qualities were not supplied. Each donor gave one peripheral blood draw, averaging approximately 0.12 L, which was collected into heparinised tubes. Naive, central memory, regulatory and stem cell-like memory CD4+ T cells were sorted on a BD FACSAria II using a panel including CD45RO, CCR7, CD25, CD127, CD95 and CD27. All sorted populations exceeded 95% purity. PBMCs were separated immediately by Lymphoprep density gradient centrifugation and were stained directly, without being cultured. So that batch effects would be minimized, each experiment stained and sorted samples in pairs, pairing one healthy donor with one patient. All of the isolated RNA was reverse transcribed with the High Capacity cDNA Reverse Transcription Kit, so expressed TCRB transcripts were sequenced. Deep immunoSEQ sequencing was performed on naive, central memory and regulatory T cell samples, with an average of around 3.4 million total reads per sample. After sorted cells were lysed in RLT buffer, RNA was extracted with DNase-treated RNeasy Micro or Mini kits, with the choice depending on cell number. To prevent cross-contamination, each cell subset was processed individually, whereas patient and healthy donor samples were processed jointly. Using the immunoSEQ multiplex PCR, TCRB sequences were amplified from cDNA into 87-bp fragments spanning the CDR3 region. Amplicons were sequenced on the Illumina HiSeq platform. The paper's processing steps were these. Synthetic template baselines were used to correct PCR bias computationally, reads within Hamming distance 2 were collapsed, and singletons that could not be merged were discarded. Reads were aligned against IMGT so that V, D and J genes, CDR3 length and insertions or deletions at six rearrangement sites could be assigned. Clonotype counts were normalized to sorted cell number within each subset before computing true diversity and Gini coefficients with the tcR R package. The overlap coefficient, calculated on TCRB nucleotide sequences, was used to measure repertoire sharing. TCRdb provides this immuneACCESS table in a form limited to in-frame rearrangements. Some clones are lacking; in checked studies, under half of them reflect an unresolved V gene, and why the rest are absent is not known. V and J calls and clone size are as listed in that table; D and trimming were resolved from the DNA. This sample holds about 340,000 clones; roughly 8% were observed only once. Clones ranked in the top ten supply less than 0.5% of the sample.

This sample is part of a study of beta chain features in type 1 diabetes listed by TCRdb under 2018. A note on the overall study: Patients and healthy donors did not differ in mean age, gender distribution, total cell number or subset yield. Regulatory and stem cell-like memory subsets were isolated from only 8 patients and about eight healthy donors, whereas naive and central memory subsets came from all 30 or so donors. The study compared TCRB repertoires of sorted circulating CD4+ T cell subsets between recently diagnosed type 1 diabetes patients and matched healthy donors. A total of 85 million to 140 million sorted cells were examined across all samples, and a strong correlation was observed between cell number per subset and RNA yield. Study-wide conclusions, independent of this receptor: Shorter templates might be favored by PCR, yet because patient and control samples were amplified and corrected together, any such skew would affect both groups equally. Only small numbers of individuals were included in the HLA sub-analyses, which left unresolved whether HLA type had any influence on TCRB rearrangement. Type 1 diabetes patients showed a moderate but significant shortening of TCRB CDR3 length in all four CD4+ subsets. Patients with type 1 diabetes made fewer insertions and deleted more nucleotides at VDJ recombination sites, implying thymic rearrangement abnormalities. Sequencing cDNA rather than genomic DNA could over-represent highly expressing activated cells, although activation and CD3 levels did not differ between groups. Naive, central memory and regulatory TCRB repertoires appeared to be more alike among patients than among healthy donors.

CDR1 and CDR2 (SGHTA, FQGNSA) derive from the germline V gene. From the cysteine through the phenylalanine, the CDR3 covers 15 amino acids. Only the CDR3 DNA stays, 45 bases, in frame from base 1. The V end loses 2 bases and the J end loses 0 bases, and a stretch of 9 bases separates them. The receptor was isolated from a woman younger than 35 in good health. The chain was built from TRBV7-2 and TRBJ2-3; no D gene call is confident. The sample comprised central memory CD4+ T cells from blood. The CDR3 region: CASSLSRVSTDTQYF. Here is the DNA: TGTGCCAGCAGCTTAAGTCGAGTTAGCACAGATACGCAGTATTTT.